This T cell receptor beta chain originates from a study of T cells in Graves' hyperthyroidism and ophthalmopathy. In this sample, this clonotype turned up many times. The antigen remains undetermined. Study-wide results and caveats: It was a median approximately 6 months before onset that the model predicted ophthalmopathy.

The hyperthyroidism patients had all been newly diagnosed, and their disease duration was under 2 months. Their ages ranged from 18 to 65 years. Together with thyroid ultrasound, orbital computed tomography, serum thyroxine and TRAb, clinical symptoms were used for diagnoses. Isolation of PBMCs was performed on around 10 ml fresh peripheral blood. The source material, RNA transcripts, was used to amplify TCR beta CDR3 regions. First-round RT-PCR with HTBI primers amplified the TCR CDR3 region. TCRdb reprocessed the multiplex PCR reads via MiXCR and lists one record per CDR3 protein. The table includes roughly 510,000 distinct CDR3 sequences, less than 25% detected once. The specimen was blood. The TCR was taken from a man aged 18 to 30 with Graves' hyperthyroidism.

CDR3 amino acids: CASNFGLIFGQSNYGYTF. CDR3 bases: TGTGCCAGCAATTTCGGGCTGATTTTCGGACAGTCCAACTATGGCTACACCTTC. V gene TRBV6-5 combines with J gene TRBJ1-2; a possible D gene is TRBD1 (6 bases). This CDR3 is 18 amino acids long. V lost 7 bases to trimming and J lost 2 bases, with 26 bases between them. CDR1 MNHEY and CDR2 SVGAGI come from the germline V gene.